This T cell receptor (beta chain) was captured by sequencing in a study of T cell repertoires in cytomegalovirus infection. This clonotype has at least ten counts. The V segment lost 7 bases and the J segment 3 bases; nucleotides outside the gene matches: 4. In germline, CDR1 is MNHEY, CDR2 SVGEGT. The CDR3 sequence is 13 residues long. Using its own MiXCR run on the reads, TCRdb lists one record per CDR3 protein. The sample lists more than 400,000 distinct CDR3 sequences; approximately 26% were seen once. Sample: PBMCs. This TCR was recovered from a human donor in good health (CMV status not recorded). Some clones in this sample may be carry-over from other donors' samples. V and J are TRBV6-2 or TRBV6-3 and TRBJ2-3; 7 bases map to TRBD2. CDR3 DNA sequence: TGTGCCAGCATGGTTAGCGGGACAGATACGCAGTATTTT. Protein sequence: CASMVSGTDTQYF.